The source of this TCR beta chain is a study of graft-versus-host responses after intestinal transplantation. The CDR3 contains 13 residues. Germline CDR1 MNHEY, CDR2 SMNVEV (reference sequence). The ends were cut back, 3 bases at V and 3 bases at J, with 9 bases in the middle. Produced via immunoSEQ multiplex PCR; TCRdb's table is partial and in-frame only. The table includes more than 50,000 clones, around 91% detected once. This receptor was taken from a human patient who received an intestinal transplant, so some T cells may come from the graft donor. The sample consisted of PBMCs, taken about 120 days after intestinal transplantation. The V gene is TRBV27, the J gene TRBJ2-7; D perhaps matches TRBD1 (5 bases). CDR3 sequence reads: CASSLGQNYEQYF. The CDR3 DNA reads TGTGCCAGCAGTTTGGGGCAGAACTACGAGCAGTACTTC.